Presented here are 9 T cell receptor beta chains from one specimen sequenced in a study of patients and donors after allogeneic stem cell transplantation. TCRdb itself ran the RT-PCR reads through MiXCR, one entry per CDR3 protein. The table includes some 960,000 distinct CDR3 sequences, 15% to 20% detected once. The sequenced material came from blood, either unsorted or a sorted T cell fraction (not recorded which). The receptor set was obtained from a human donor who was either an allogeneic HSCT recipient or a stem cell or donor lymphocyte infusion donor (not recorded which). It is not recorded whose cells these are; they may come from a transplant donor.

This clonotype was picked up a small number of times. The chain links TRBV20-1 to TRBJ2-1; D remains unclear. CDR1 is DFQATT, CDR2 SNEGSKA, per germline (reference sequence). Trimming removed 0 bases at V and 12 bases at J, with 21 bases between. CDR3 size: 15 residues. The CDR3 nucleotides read TGCAGTGCTAGAGACCCGACATCCTCGGAGAAACGGCAGTTCTTC. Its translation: CSARDPTSSEKRQFF.

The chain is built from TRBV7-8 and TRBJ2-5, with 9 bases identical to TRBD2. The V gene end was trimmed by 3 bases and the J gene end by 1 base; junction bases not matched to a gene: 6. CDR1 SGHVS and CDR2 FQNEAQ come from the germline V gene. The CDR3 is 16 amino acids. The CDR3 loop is CASSLASGVIQETQYF. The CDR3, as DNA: TGTGCCAGCAGCTTGGCTAGCGGGGTTATCCAAGAGACCCAGTACTTC.

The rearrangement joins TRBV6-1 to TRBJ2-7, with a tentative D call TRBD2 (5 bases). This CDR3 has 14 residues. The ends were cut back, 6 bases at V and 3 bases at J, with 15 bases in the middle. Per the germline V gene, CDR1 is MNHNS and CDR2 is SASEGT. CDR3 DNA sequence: TGTGCCAGCAGCCCTAGCCCTACGATCTACGAGCAGTACTTC. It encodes CASSPSPTIYEQYF.

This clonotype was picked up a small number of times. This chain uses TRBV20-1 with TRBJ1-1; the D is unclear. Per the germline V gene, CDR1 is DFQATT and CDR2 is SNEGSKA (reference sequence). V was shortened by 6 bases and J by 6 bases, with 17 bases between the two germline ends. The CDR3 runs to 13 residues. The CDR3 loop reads CSARRLLTPEAFF. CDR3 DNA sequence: TGCAGTGCCAGGAGGCTCCTGACCCCTGAAGCTTTCTTT.

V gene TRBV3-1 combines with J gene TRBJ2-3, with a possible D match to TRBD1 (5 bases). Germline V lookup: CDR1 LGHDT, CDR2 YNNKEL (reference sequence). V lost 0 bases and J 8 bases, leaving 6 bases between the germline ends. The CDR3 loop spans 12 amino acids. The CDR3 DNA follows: TGTGCCAGCAGCCAAGAAAGGGGTACGCAGTATTTT. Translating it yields CASSQERGTQYF.

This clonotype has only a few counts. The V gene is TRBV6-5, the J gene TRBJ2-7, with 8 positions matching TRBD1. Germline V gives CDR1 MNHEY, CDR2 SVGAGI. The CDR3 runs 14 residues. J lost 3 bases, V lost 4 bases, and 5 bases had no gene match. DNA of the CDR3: TGTGCCAGCAGTTGGGGGGACAGGATCTACGAGCAGTACTTC. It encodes CASSWGDRIYEQYF.

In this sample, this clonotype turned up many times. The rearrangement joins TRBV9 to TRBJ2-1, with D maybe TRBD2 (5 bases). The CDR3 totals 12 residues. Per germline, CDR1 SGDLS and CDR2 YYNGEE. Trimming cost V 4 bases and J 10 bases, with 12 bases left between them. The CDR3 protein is CASSLGVAEQFF. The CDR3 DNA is TGTGCCAGCAGCCTCGGAGTAGCGGAGCAGTTCTTC.

CDR3 amino acids: CASSLARGVELFF. The CDR3 DNA is TGTGCCAGCAGTTTAGCGCGGGGAGTAGAGCTGTTTTTT. The rearrangement joins TRBV12-3 or TRBV12-4 to TRBJ2-2, with D perhaps TRBD2 (6 bases). V was clipped by 0 bases and J by 11 bases, with 10 bases between them. This CDR3 contains 13 residues.

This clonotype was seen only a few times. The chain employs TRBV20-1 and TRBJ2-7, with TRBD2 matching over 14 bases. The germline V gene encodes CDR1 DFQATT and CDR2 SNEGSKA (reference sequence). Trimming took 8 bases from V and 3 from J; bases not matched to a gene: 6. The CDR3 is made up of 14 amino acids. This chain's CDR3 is CSPSGTSGGYEQYF. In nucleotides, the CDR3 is TGCAGTCCTTCCGGGACTAGCGGGGGCTACGAGCAGTACTTC.